The source of this T cell receptor (beta chain) is a study of response to subunit inactivated influenza vaccine. TCRdb reprocessed the RT-PCR reads with MiXCR, giving one entry per CDR3 protein. In the table there are hundreds of thousands of distinct CDR3 sequences, 16% of which are singletons. The CDR3 is 17 residues long. The V end was cut by 0 bases, the J end by 1 base, with 13 bases between. From germline, CDR1 is DFQATT and CDR2 SNEGSKA (reference sequence). Regarding the study as a whole: The study's authors posited that every seasonal influenza vaccination enlists few new T cells.

This clonotype came up many times. Its target is not known. The chain couples TRBV20-1 to TRBJ2-6, with D perhaps being TRBD1 or TRBD2 (5 bases each). This material consisted of CD4+ T cells sorted from PBMCs, taken approximately 25 months after vaccination. This TCR derives from a man aged 45 to 75 who received an inactivated influenza vaccine. CDR3 DNA: TGCAGTGCTAGAGATGACCGTGGGGGATCTGGGGCCAACGTCCTGACTTTC. This gives the protein CSARDDRGGSGANVLTF.